At least ten counts were recorded for the clone carrying this T cell receptor beta chain. This record belongs to a study of T cells in Graves' hyperthyroidism and ophthalmopathy. RNA transcripts gave rise to amplified TCR beta CDR3 regions. The TCR CDR3 first-round RT-PCR relied on the HTBI primer set. TCRdb processed the multiplex PCR reads anew with MiXCR; each CDR3 protein has one entry. The table records about half a million distinct CDR3 sequences, less than 25% of them present only once. Patients aged 18 to 65 with hyperthyroidism were newly diagnosed, with duration under 2 months. The study excluded patients with uncontrolled infection, other autoimmune disease, pregnancy or lactation. The germline V gene has CDR1 SEHNR and CDR2 FQNEAQ (reference sequence). The length of the CDR3 is 13 residues. The V gene lost 5 bases and the J gene lost 6 bases, with 13 bases spanning the gap.

This sequence was found in a man aged 18-30 years with Graves' hyperthyroidism. The sequenced sample consisted of blood. The rearrangement links TRBV7-9 to TRBJ2-5, with D possibly matching TRBD1 (6 bases). The CDR3 spells CASSTTGSKTQYF. The DNA for the CDR3 is TGTGCCAGCAGCACCACAGGGAGTAAGACCCAGTACTTC. Full variable domain (missing parts from reference TRBV7-9 and TRBJ2-5): DTGVSQNPRHKITKRGQNVTFRCDPISEHNRLYWYRQTLGQGPEFLTYFQNEAQLEKSRLLSDRFSAERPKGSFSTLEIQRTEQGDSAMYLCASSTTGSKTQYFGPGTRLLVL.